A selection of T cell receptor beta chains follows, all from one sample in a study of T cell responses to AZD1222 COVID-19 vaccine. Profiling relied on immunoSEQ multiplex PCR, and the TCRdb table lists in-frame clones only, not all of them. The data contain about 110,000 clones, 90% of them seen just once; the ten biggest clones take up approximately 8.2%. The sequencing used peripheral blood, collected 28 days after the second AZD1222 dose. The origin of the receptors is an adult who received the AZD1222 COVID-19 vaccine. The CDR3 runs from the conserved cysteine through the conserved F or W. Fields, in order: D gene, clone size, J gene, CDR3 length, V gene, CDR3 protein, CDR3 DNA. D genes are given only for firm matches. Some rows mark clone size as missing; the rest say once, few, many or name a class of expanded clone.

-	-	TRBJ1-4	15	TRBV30	CAWSATTVLNEKLFF	TGTGCCTGGAGTGCGACGACAGTTTTAAACGAAAAACTGTTTTTT
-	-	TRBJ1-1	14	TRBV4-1	CASSQDRSFTEAFF	TGCGCCAGCAGCCAAGATCGATCGTTCACTGAAGCTTTCTTT
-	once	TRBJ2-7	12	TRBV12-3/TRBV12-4	CASSFGSYEQYF	TGTGCCAGCAGTTTTGGCTCCTACGAGCAGTACTTC
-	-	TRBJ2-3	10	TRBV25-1	CASSADTQYF	TGTGCCAGCAGTGCAGATACGCAGTATTTT
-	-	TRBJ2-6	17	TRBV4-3	CASSQAGRVLGANVLTF	TGCGCCAGCAGCCAAGCCGGCAGGGTCCTTGGGGCCAACGTCCTGACTTTC
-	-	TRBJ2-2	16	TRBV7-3	CASSLGRGLNTGELFF	TGTGCCAGCAGCTTAGGCCGGGGCCTTAACACCGGGGAGCTGTTTTTT
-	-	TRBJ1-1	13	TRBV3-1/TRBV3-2	CASSLRFNTEAFF	TGTGCCAGCAGCCTAAGATTTAACACTGAAGCTTTCTTT
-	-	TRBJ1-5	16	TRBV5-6	CASSLVGGMGNQPQHF	TGTGCCAGCAGCTTGGTAGGGGGAATGGGCAATCAGCCCCAGCATTTT
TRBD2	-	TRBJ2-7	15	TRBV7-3	CASSSGGASQVEQYF	TGTGCCAGCAGCTCCGGGGGGGCTAGTCAAGTCGAGCAGTACTTC
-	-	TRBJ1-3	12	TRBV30	CAWRGGWNTIYF	TGTGCCTGGAGAGGTGGGTGGAACACCATATATTTT
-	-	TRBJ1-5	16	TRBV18	CASSPVTGPSNQPQHF	TGTGCCAGCTCACCAGTTACAGGACCTAGCAATCAGCCCCAGCATTTT
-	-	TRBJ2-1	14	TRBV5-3	CARSLGASYNEQFF	TGTGCCAGAAGCTTGGGGGCCTCCTACAATGAGCAGTTCTTC
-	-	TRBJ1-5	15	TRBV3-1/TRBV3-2	CASRQGAGDLQPQHF	TGTGCCAGCAGGCAAGGGGCTGGGGATCTTCAGCCCCAGCATTTT
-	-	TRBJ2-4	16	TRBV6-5	CASSYSEGSAKNIQYF	TGTGCCAGCAGTTACTCGGAAGGGTCTGCCAAAAACATTCAGTACTTC
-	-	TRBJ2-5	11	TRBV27	CASLNGETQYF	TGTGCCAGCTTAAACGGGGAGACCCAGTACTTC
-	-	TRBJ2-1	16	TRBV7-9	CASSISASLSYNEQFF	TGTGCCAGCAGCATCTCAGCGTCCCTCTCCTACAATGAGCAGTTCTTC
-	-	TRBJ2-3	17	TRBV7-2	CASSLTTGGLGTDTQYF	TGTGCCAGCAGCTTAACTACGGGGGGCCTAGGCACAGATACGCAGTATTTT
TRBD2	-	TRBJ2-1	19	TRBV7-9	CASSLSRTSGGRSYNEQFF	TGTGCCAGCAGCTTAAGTCGGACTAGCGGGGGGAGGTCCTACAATGAGCAGTTCTTC
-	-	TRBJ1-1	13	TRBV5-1	CASSFEPNTEAFF	TGCGCCAGCAGTTTTGAGCCGAACACTGAAGCTTTCTTT
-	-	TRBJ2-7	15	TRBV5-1	CASSYPGREPYEQYF	TGCGCCAGCAGCTACCCGGGCAGGGAACCCTACGAGCAGTACTTC
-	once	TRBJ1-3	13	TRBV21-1	CASKRNLGNTIYF	TGTGCCAGCAAGCGCAATCTCGGAAACACCATATATTTT
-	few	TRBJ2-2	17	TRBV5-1	CASRRSGGPSPTGELFF	TGCGCCAGCCGACGAAGTGGCGGGCCCTCGCCCACCGGGGAGCTGTTTTTT
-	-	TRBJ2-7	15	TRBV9	CASSPGSINSYEQYF	TGTGCCAGCAGCCCCGGGAGTATCAACTCCTACGAGCAGTACTTC
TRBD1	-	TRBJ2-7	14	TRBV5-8	CASTRGTVTYEQYF	TGTGCCAGCACCAGAGGGACAGTAACCTACGAGCAGTACTTC
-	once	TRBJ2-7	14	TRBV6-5	CASSPGLHSYEQYF	TGTGCCAGCAGCCCGGGACTTCACTCCTACGAGCAGTACTTC
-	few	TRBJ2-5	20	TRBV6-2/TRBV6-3	CASSYFTSALVNTLGETQYF	TGTGCCAGCAGTTACTTTACCAGCGCACTGGTTAATACGCTCGGGGAGACCCAGTACTTC
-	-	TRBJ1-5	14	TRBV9	CASSVDIGHQPQHF	TGTGCCAGCAGCGTAGATATAGGGCATCAGCCCCAGCATTTT
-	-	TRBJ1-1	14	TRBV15	CATKLGGPNTEAFF	TGTGCCACCAAACTCGGGGGGCCCAACACTGAAGCTTTCTTT
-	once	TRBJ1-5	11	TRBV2	CASRGNQPQHF	TGTGCCAGCAGGGGAAATCAGCCCCAGCATTTT
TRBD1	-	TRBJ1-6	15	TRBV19	CASRLTGLGNSPLHF	TGTGCCAGTAGGTTGACAGGGTTGGGTAATTCACCCCTCCACTTT
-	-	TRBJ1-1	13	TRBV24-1	CATSDLRYTEAFF	TGTGCCACCAGTGATTTGCGGTACACTGAAGCTTTCTTT
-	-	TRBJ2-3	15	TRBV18	CASSPGRGVTDTQYF	TGTGCCAGCTCACCAGGGAGAGGGGTCACAGATACGCAGTATTTT
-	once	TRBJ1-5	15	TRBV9	CASSALGGSNQPQHF	TGTGCCAGCAGCGCTCTGGGGGGAAGCAATCAGCCCCAGCATTTT
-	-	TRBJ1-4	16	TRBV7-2	CASSSQAGGNNEKLFF	TGTGCCAGCAGCTCCCAGGCGGGCGGGAATAATGAAAAACTGTTTTTT
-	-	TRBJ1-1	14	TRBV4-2	CASSQDYGNTEAFF	TGTGCCAGCAGCCAAGATTACGGGAACACTGAAGCTTTCTTT
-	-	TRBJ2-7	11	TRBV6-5	CASSYSGEQYF	TGTGCCAGCAGTTACTCGGGCGAGCAGTACTTC
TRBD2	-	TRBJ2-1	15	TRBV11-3	CASSTRTGGPTIQFF	TGTGCCAGCAGCACTAGAACGGGGGGACCCACGATACAGTTCTTC
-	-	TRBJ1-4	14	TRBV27	CASSLNRGNEKLFF	TGTGCCAGCAGTTTAAACCGAGGCAATGAAAAACTGTTTTTT